Following are 5 T cell receptor beta chains from one sample sequenced in a study of cytomegalovirus exposure and HLA in healthy donors. Researchers ran the PCR with 60 Vbeta and 13 Jbeta primers. Here immunoSEQ multiplex PCR was the method, and the copy in TCRdb shows in-frame clones only, minus some. The data hold about 92,000 clones, with about three quarters observed a single time. Specimen: PBMCs. All receptors come from a man aged 50 to 60 in good health and CMV-seropositive.

J is TRBJ2-7 and V is TRBV2; TRBD2 aligns across 10 bases. V was pared by 6 bases and J by 4 bases, with 9 bases of the junction left unmatched. This CDR3 spans 15 amino acids. The V gene's germline CDR1 is SNHLY and CDR2 FYNNEI. The CDR3 loop reads CASSHGLAGEYEQYF. In nucleotides, the CDR3 is TGTGCCAGCAGCCATGGGCTAGCGGGGGAATACGAGCAGTACTTC.

About this clone: Germline and junction disagree at one end, which may indicate a read error. The V and J genes are TRBV30 and TRBJ1-5; tentative D call: TRBD1 (5 bases). Germline V gene data show CDR1 as GTSNPN and CDR2 as SVGIG (reference sequence). There are 13 residues in the CDR3. The CDR3, as DNA: TGTGCCTGGAGTGGGGCAGGGTATCAGCCCCAGAATTTT. Its translation is CAWSGAGYQPQNF.

This chain links TRBV9 with TRBJ1-6, with 10 bases matching TRBD1. The germline V gene has CDR1 SGDLS and CDR2 YYNGEE. CDR3 length: 16 amino acids. Trimming removed 3 bases from V and 8 bases from J; junction bases left unmatched: 8. CDR3 DNA sequence: TGTGCCAGCAGCGCCCGACCCGGGACAGGGGATTCACCCCTCCACTTT. Its translation: CASSARPGTGDSPLHF.

The V call is TRBV6-1, the J call TRBJ1-3; tentative D call: TRBD1 (6 bases). CDR1 is MNHNS and CDR2 is SASEGT in the germline V gene. The germline V and J ends were trimmed by 6 bases and 4 bases, with 16 bases remaining between them. This CDR3 has 15 amino acids. CDR3 nucleotides: TGTGCCAGCAGCGGGTTACAGGGAAGAGGAAACACCATATATTTT. Its protein is CASSGLQGRGNTIYF.

This sequence joins TRBV19 and TRBJ2-3; 8 bases are shared with TRBD2. CDR3 length equals 14 residues. Germline CDR1 LNHDA, CDR2 SQIVND (reference sequence). J gave up 4 bases and V 1 base, and 1 base lay outside the gene matches. The CDR3 spells CASSIGTSPDTQYF. The CDR3 DNA follows: TGTGCCAGTAGTATAGGGACTAGCCCAGATACGCAGTATTTT.